This T cell receptor beta chain comes out of a study of T cell repertoires in cytomegalovirus infection. This CDR3 contains 16 residues. With 4 bases removed from V and 3 bases from J, the gap between germline ends came to 13 bases. Germline V lookup: CDR1 SGHTA, CDR2 FQGNSA. TCRdb used MiXCR to reprocess the reads, holding one entry per CDR3 protein. The sample includes 650,000 to 850,000 distinct CDR3 sequences, roughly 29% of them seen just once. This clonotype has a count of ten or more. Antigen unknown. The sequence was collected from a human donor in good health (CMV status not recorded). Some clones in this sample may be carry-over from other donors' samples. The chain carries TRBV7-2 and TRBJ1-6; D possibly corresponds to TRBD1 (5 bases). The sequencing used cultured CD8+ T cells from PBMCs, collected from culture after CMV antigen stimulation. The CDR3 DNA is TGTGCCAGCAGCTCCTTAGGGACGGACTATAATTCACCCCTCCACTTT. The encoded protein is CASSSLGTDYNSPLHF.